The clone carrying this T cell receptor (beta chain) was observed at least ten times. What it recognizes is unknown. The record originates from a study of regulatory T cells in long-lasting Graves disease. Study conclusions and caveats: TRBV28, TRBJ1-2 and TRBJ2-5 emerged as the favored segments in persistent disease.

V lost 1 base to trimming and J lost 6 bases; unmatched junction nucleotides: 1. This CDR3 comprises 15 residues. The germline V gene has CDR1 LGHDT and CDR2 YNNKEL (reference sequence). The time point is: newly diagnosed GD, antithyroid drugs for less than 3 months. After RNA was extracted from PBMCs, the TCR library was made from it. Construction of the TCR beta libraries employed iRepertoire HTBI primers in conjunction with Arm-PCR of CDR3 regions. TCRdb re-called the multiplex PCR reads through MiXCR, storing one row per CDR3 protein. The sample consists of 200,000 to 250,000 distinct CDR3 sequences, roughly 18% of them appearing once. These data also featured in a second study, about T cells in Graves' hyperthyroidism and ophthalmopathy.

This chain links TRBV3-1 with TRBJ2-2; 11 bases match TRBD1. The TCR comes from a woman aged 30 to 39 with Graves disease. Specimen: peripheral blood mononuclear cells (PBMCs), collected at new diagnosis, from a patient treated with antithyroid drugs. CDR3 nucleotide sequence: TGTGCCAGCAGCCAAGTGGGACAGGGGGCCGGGGAGCTGTTTTTT. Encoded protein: CASSQVGQGAGELFF.